This T cell receptor beta chain stems from a study of blood T cell repertoires in COVID-19. Exposed volunteers were people who met a COVID-19 case within 2 weeks before study entry. TCRdb's table, derived via immunoSEQ multiplex PCR, lists solely in-frame clones and lacks some. Among around 400,000 clones listed, approximately 90% were seen once. Germline V CDR1 and CDR2: SGHRS, YFSETQ. The CDR3 spans 15 residues. V was trimmed by 0 bases and J by 3 bases, leaving 11 bases between them. Sequences were obtained from PBMCs or T cells enriched from blood (not recorded which). This sequence originates from a woman in her 40s who had been exposed to COVID-19. V is TRBV5-1 and J is TRBJ2-3, with D perhaps matching TRBD2 (6 bases). CDR3 residues: CASSLAGESTDTQYF. The CDR3 DNA reads TGCGCCAGCAGCTTGGCGGGAGAAAGTACAGATACGCAGTATTTT.